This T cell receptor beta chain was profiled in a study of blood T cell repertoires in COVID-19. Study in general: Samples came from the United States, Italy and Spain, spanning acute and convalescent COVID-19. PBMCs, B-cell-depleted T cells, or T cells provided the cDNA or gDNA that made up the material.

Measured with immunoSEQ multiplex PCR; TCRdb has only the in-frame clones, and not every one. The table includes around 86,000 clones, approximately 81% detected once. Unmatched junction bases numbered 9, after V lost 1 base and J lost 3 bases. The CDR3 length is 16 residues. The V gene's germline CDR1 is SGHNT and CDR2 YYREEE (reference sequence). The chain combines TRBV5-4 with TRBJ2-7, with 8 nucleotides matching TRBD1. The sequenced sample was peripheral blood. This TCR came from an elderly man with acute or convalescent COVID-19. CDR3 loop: CASSLFWAGGNYEQYF. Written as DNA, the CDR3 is TGTGCCAGCAGCTTGTTTTGGGCAGGGGGCAACTACGAGCAGTACTTC. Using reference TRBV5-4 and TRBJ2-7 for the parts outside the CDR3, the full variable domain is ETGVTQSPTHLIKTRGQQVTLRCSSQSGHNTVSWYQQALGQGPQFIFQYYREEENGRGNFPPRFSGLQFPNYSSELNVNALELDDSALYLCASSLFWAGGNYEQYFGPGTRLTVT.